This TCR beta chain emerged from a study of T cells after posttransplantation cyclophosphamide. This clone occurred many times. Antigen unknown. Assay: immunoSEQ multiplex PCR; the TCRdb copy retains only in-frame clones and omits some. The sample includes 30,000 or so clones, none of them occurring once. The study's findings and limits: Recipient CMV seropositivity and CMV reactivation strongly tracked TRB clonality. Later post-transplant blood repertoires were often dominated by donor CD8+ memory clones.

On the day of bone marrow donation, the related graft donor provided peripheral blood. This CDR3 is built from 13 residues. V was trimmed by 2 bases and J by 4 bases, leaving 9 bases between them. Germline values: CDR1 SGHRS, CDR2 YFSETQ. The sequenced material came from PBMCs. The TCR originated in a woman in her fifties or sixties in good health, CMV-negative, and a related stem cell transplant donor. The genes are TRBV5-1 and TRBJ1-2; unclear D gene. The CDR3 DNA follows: TGCGCCAGCAGCTTAAGGCTCAGCTATGGCTACACCTTC. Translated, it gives CASSLRLSYGYTF.